These T cell receptor beta chains were read from a single sample in a study of cytomegalovirus exposure and HLA in healthy donors. Measured with immunoSEQ multiplex PCR; TCRdb has only the in-frame clones, and not every one. The sample holds some 70,000 clones; approximately 88% are singletons and the top ten take roughly 2.4%. The specimen sequenced was PBMCs. The origin of the receptors is a woman in her forties or fifties in good health and CMV-seronegative. Each CDR3 is given with its conserved first and last residue. The order of the fields is V gene, clone size, D gene, J gene, CDR3 DNA, CDR3 protein. A D gene is named only where the DNA matches it firmly. A clone size is listed for some rows: how often the clone was seen (once, few, many), or a class if it is expanded.

TRBV15,-,-,TRBJ1-5,TGTGCCACCACCTGGGGCCGTGTGGACACAAATCAGCCCCAGCATTTT,CATTWGRVDTNQPQHF
TRBV19,once,-,TRBJ2-7,TGTGCCAGTAGACCCCGGGGTTCTGGGGAGCAGTACTTC,CASRPRGSGEQYF
TRBV7-9,-,TRBD2,TRBJ2-5,TGTGCCAGCAGTGTTAGCGGGGGGGCAGAGACCCAGTACTTC,CASSVSGGAETQYF
TRBV6-6,few,TRBD1,TRBJ2-3,TGTGCCAGCAGTTACCCACCGGGACAGGGGATGGATACGCAGTATTTT,CASSYPPGQGMDTQYF
TRBV18,-,-,TRBJ1-5,TGTGCCAGCTCACCCCTACAGGGTGATCAGCCCCAGCATTTT,CASSPLQGDQPQHF
TRBV20-1,-,-,TRBJ2-7,TGCAGTGCTAAGTCCTACGAGCAGTACTTC,CSAKSYEQYF
TRBV10-3,-,TRBD2,TRBJ2-3,TGTGCCATCAGTGATAGCGGGGGCTCTAGCACAGATACGCAGTATTTT,CAISDSGGSSTDTQYF
TRBV6-5,-,TRBD1,TRBJ1-1,TGTGCCAGCAGTCACCAGACAGGGGCGAACACTGAAGCTTTCTTT,CASSHQTGANTEAFF
TRBV28,once,TRBD1,TRBJ2-7,TGTGCCAGCAGTAGCAGGGGGCTTAGTTACGAGCAGTACTTC,CASSSRGLSYEQYF
TRBV30,-,-,TRBJ1-2,TGTGCCTGGAGCACGGGATCTCTCTATGGCTACACCTTC,CAWSTGSLYGYTF
TRBV19,once,TRBD1,TRBJ2-7,TGTGCCAGTAGTATTTCCGGGACAGGGACCAACGAGCAGTACTTC,CASSISGTGTNEQYF
TRBV29-1,-,TRBD1,TRBJ1-2,TGCAGCGGGATAGGACAGGGGGAATATGGCTACACCTTC,CSGIGQGEYGYTF
TRBV25-1,-,TRBD1,TRBJ2-7,TGTGCCAGCAGATCCACGACAGGGGGCGTTAACGAGCAGTACTTC,CASRSTTGGVNEQYF
TRBV5-1,few,TRBD1,TRBJ1-4,TGCGCCAGCAGCGAGACAGGGGGCACAGGTGAAAAACTGTTTTTT,CASSETGGTGEKLFF
TRBV6-1,-,-,TRBJ1-5,TGTGCCAGCAGTGAAACAGGGATTAGCCGTAGCAATCAGCCCCAGCATTTT,CASSETGISRSNQPQHF
TRBV5-1,once,-,TRBJ2-7,TGCGCCAGCAGCTTGGTCGACGGGGTGGACGAGCAGTACTTC,CASSLVDGVDEQYF
TRBV9,-,-,TRBJ2-5,TGTGCCAGCAGCGCCCGGGACCTCGGGAGAGAGACCCAGTACTTC,CASSARDLGRETQYF
TRBV6-6,few,-,TRBJ2-7,TGTGCCAGCCAGATCTCCTACGAGCAGTACTTC,CASQISYEQYF
TRBV19,-,-,TRBJ2-4,TGTGCCAGTACTTCGCGGGTAGCCAAAAACATTCAGTACTTC,CASTSRVAKNIQYF
TRBV7-9,-,-,TRBJ2-3,TGTGCCAGCAGCACGGACTATCGCACAGATACGCAGTATTTT,CASSTDYRTDTQYF